This T cell receptor beta chain was identified in a study of blood T cell repertoires in COVID-19 (dated by TCRdb to about 2020). Study-level background: Samples covering the acute and convalescent phases of COVID-19 were provided by collaborators in the United States, Italy and Spain. The dataset comprised deeply sampled blood TCRbeta repertoires from subjects exposed to, actively infected with, or recovered from COVID-19. Nearly every sample came with metadata listing a de-identified subject ID, COVID-19 status, age in years and sex. Samples were obtained from the ongoing ImmuneRACE study (first 160 participants) and from about 1,300 subjects provided by 6 global collaborators. The repertoires were released in a freely available public database meant as a resource for research on the immune response to SARS-CoV-2. Where HLA class I and class II types were available, the types were taken from metadata supplied by the sample provider, not from assay-based typing. The prospective study material was composed of cDNA or gDNA derived from T cells, B-cell-depleted T cells, or PBMCs.

Regarding this clone: It has no known antigen specificity. Base qualities are not at hand, and no much larger clone is one base apart.

TCRbeta CDR3 regions were amplified from genomic DNA by means of the immunoSEQ Assay, a bias-controlled multiplex PCR. The authors' pipeline ran thus. Nucleated cell counts per sample were estimated from amplification of reference gene primers within the assay. To quantify the absolute abundance of each unique TCRbeta CDR3 rearrangement, sequence reads were collapsed and filtered. For each sample, productive Simpson clonality was calculated by taking the square root of Simpson's diversity index across productive rearrangements. The table was pulled from immuneACCESS by TCRdb, which kept in-frame rearrangements only. Such tables lose some clones; where checked, under half of the loss comes from unresolved V genes, and the rest has no known cause. The V and J calls and the clone size are those of that table, but D and trimming were determined from the DNA. In all, the sample holds about 260,000 clones, and 87% of those were seen once. The top ten clonotypes cover 1.5% of the sample.

Samples from volunteer blood donors who had recovered from COVID-19 were contributed by a second Seattle source. Whole blood was collected in K2EDTA tubes by collaborating institutions according to the institutions' own protocols. For TCRbeta analysis, collaborators shipped samples in one of three forms: frozen whole blood, isolated PBMCs, or DNA extracted from either of those sample types. What the authors observed across the whole study: The amount of clinical and demographic metadata varied by source and participant and was provided uncurated.

The sample taken for sequencing was peripheral blood. This sequence was found in a woman aged 40 to 50 who had recovered from COVID-19.

The nucleotide sequence reads as follows: TGTGCCAGCAGCCCCCAGCGGGGGACTCTCACCGGGGAGCTGTTTTTT. Its coded protein is CASSPQRGTLTGELFF. Recombination connected TRBV7-6 to TRBJ2-2; 8 nucleotides in the junction match TRBD2. For CDR1 and CDR2, the germline V gene lists SGHVS and FNYEAQ. Including cysteine and phenylalanine, the CDR3 has 16 amino acids. Solely the CDR3 DNA is kept, with 48 bases framed from the first base. Unmatched junction bases come to 9, with V trimmed by 5 bases and J by 4 bases.